Shown below are 23 T cell receptor beta chains from a single sample sequenced in a study of patients and donors after allogeneic stem cell transplantation. MiXCR, applied by TCRdb to the RT-PCR reads, yields one record per CDR3 protein. The sample holds 100,000 to 120,000 distinct CDR3 sequences; about a third are singletons and the top ten take around 25%. The sequenced sample consisted of blood, either unsorted or a sorted T cell fraction (not recorded which). Source of these receptors: a human donor who was either an allogeneic HSCT recipient or a stem cell or donor lymphocyte infusion donor (not recorded which). It is not recorded whose cells these are; they may come from a transplant donor.

This clonotype was seen a handful of times. This chain links TRBV28 with TRBJ2-1; perhaps TRBD2 as D (6 bases). CDR1 MDHEN and CDR2 SYDVKM come from the germline V gene. The CDR3 has 15 amino acids. The V end was cut by 7 bases, the J end by 3 bases, with 16 bases between. In nucleotides, the CDR3 is TGTGCCAGCACCTCAAAAGGGCGGGACTACAATGAGCAGTTCTTC. Residues: CASTSKGRDYNEQFF.

The chain employs TRBV12-3 or TRBV12-4 and TRBJ2-2; no definite D call. The CDR3 runs to 13 residues. The V end was cut by 3 bases, the J end by 3 bases, with 5 bases between. CDR3 amino acids: CASSLVDTGELFF. CDR3 DNA: TGTGCCAGCAGTTTGGTGGACACCGGGGAGCTGTTTTTT.

The gene calls are TRBV28 and TRBJ1-3; possibly TRBD1 for D (5 bases). V was cut by 6 bases and J by 4 bases, with 19 bases left in between. Germline assignment: CDR1 MDHEN and CDR2 SYDVKM. The CDR3 length is 16 residues. The CDR3 DNA reads as TGTGCCAGCAGCTTCCCTGTGGGGGGAGACGGAAACACCATATATTTT. This gives the protein CASSFPVGGDGNTIYF.

The chain carries TRBV5-1 and TRBJ2-1, with D perhaps TRBD2 (5 bases). Germline values: CDR1 SGHRS, CDR2 YFSETQ. This CDR3 contains 13 residues. V lost 4 bases, J lost 1 base, and 6 bases lay in between. For the CDR3, the DNA is TGCGCCAGCAGCCGCGGGTCCTACAATGAGCAGTTCTTC. Residues: CASSRGSYNEQFF.

The rearrangement uses TRBV20-1 and TRBJ1-6, with D unresolved. V was clipped by 6 bases and J by 0 bases, with 6 bases between them. Germline CDR1 DFQATT, CDR2 SNEGSKA (reference sequence). There are 13 residues in the CDR3. CDR3 sequence reads: CSAGSSYNSPLHF. In DNA form, the CDR3 reads TGCAGTGCGGGGAGCTCCTATAATTCACCCCTCCACTTT.

This clonotype was seen more than once but under ten times. V is TRBV29-1 and J is TRBJ2-2; 7 positions agree with TRBD1. CDR1 SQVTM and CDR2 ANQGSEA come from the germline V gene. J gave up 0 bases and V 7 bases, and 5 bases lay outside the gene matches. This CDR3 contains 14 residues. The CDR3 DNA reads as TGCAGCGCTCGTGACAGGGCGAACACCGGGGAGCTGTTTTTT. Translation: CSARDRANTGELFF.

The chain combines TRBV28 with TRBJ2-1; 7 nucleotides agree with TRBD1. The CDR3 totals 13 residues. Germline loops: CDR1 MDHEN, CDR2 SYDVKM. J gave up 7 bases and V 2 bases, and 2 bases lay outside the gene matches. CDR3 region: CASSLDRVNEQFF. The CDR3 DNA reads as TGTGCCAGCAGTTTAGACAGGGTGAATGAGCAGTTCTTC.

The chain carries TRBV5-8 and TRBJ2-1; D may be TRBD2 (5 bases). Germline values: CDR1 SGHTS, CDR2 YDEGEE. CDR3 length equals 13 residues. V lost 1 base and J lost 7, with 9 bases in between. The CDR3 coding sequence is TGTGCCAGCAGCTTGATTCGGGGAAATGAGCAGTTCTTC. It is translated as CASSLIRGNEQFF. Variable domain in full (rest from reference TRBV5-8 and TRBJ2-1): EAGVTQSPTHLIKTRGQQATLRCSPISGHTSVYWYQQALGLGLQFLLWYDEGEERNRGNFPPRFSGRQFPNYSSELNVNALELEDSALYLCASSLIRGNEQFFGPGTRLTVL.

This chain joins TRBV6-2 or TRBV6-3 and TRBJ2-7; D is uncertain. This CDR3 region has 14 residues. The germline CDR1 and CDR2 sequences are MNHEY and SVGEGT. Trimming removed 6 bases from V and 0 bases from J, with 12 bases in between. The CDR3 DNA sequence: TGTGCCAGCAGCACTCCTTTTAGCTCCTACGAGCAGTACTTC. It specifies CASSTPFSSYEQYF.

The CDR3 sequence: CASRPPGQGFYGYTF. The CDR3 DNA reads as TGTGCCAGTCGACCTCCAGGACAGGGTTTCTATGGCTACACCTTC. The rearrangement uses TRBV19 and TRBJ1-2; the match to TRBD1 covers 8 bases. The V and J ends lost 8 bases and 4 bases, in that order; junction bases with no gene match: 12. Looked up from germline, CDR1 is LNHDA and CDR2 is SQIVND (reference sequence). The CDR3 has 15 residues.

There are a few counts of this clonotype. This chain links TRBV20-1 with TRBJ1-4; a possible D gene is TRBD1 (5 bases). Germline CDR1 DFQATT, CDR2 SNEGSKA (reference sequence). The ends were cut back, 3 bases at V and 3 bases at J, with 17 bases in the middle. This CDR3 comprises 16 residues. CDR3 sequence reads: CSARPANLGANEKLFF. DNA of the CDR3: TGCAGTGCTAGGCCAGCCAACCTAGGGGCTAATGAAAAACTGTTTTTT.

The V gene is TRBV11-1, the J gene TRBJ2-1, with 7 bases identical to TRBD1. Germline V gene data show CDR1 as SGHAT and CDR2 as FQDESV (reference sequence). With V trimmed by 5 bases and J by 8 bases, 9 bases remained unmatched. The CDR3 has 14 residues. CDR3 residues: CASSKRDSRDEQFF. The CDR3 DNA follows: TGTGCCAGCAGCAAACGGGACAGCAGGGATGAGCAGTTCTTC.

At least ten counts were recorded for this clonotype. CDR3 region: CASSQSRGQPQHF. Here the CDR3 DNA reads TGCGCCAGCAGCCAATCTCGGGGTCAGCCCCAGCATTTT. The chain recombines TRBV4-3 with TRBJ1-5; D gene unclear. CDR1 and CDR2 (germline): LGHNA, YSLEER. Trimming removed 2 bases from V and 6 bases from J, with 8 bases in between. This CDR3 spans 13 amino acids.

The sample holds a few counts of this clonotype. J is TRBJ1-2 and V is TRBV12-3 or TRBV12-4; a weak D match, TRBD1 (5 bases). With 7 bases removed from V and 0 bases from J, the gap between germline ends came to 15 bases. The CDR3 consists of 15 residues. CDR3 residues: CASTSRDAPNYGYTF. The CDR3 region has the DNA TGTGCCAGCACCTCCCGGGACGCCCCTAACTATGGCTACACCTTC.

This rearrangement joins TRBV29-1 to TRBJ2-1, with TRBD2 matching 11 bases. Germline loops: CDR1 SQVTM, CDR2 ANQGSEA. Trimming at V came to 6 bases and at J to 8 bases, leaving 6 bases not matched to a gene. This CDR3 contains 13 residues. This CDR3 reads CSVIAGGEDEQFF. The CDR3 region has the DNA TGCAGCGTCATAGCGGGAGGGGAGGATGAGCAGTTCTTC.

J is TRBJ1-2 and V is TRBV6-1; TRBD1 is a possible D gene (6 bases). Trimming left V 2 bases short and J 4 bases short, with 14 bases between. The CDR3 has 15 residues. Germline CDR1 MNHNS, CDR2 SASEGT. The CDR3 loop reads CASSEQPPGVYGYTF. In DNA form, the CDR3 reads TGTGCCAGCAGTGAACAACCACCAGGGGTCTATGGCTACACCTTC.

The V and J genes are TRBV7-6 and TRBJ1-5; possible D gene TRBD1, 5 bases. The germline V and J ends were trimmed by 5 bases and 9 bases, with 20 bases remaining between them. CDR1 and CDR2 (germline): SGHVS, FNYEAQ. There are 15 residues in the CDR3. This CDR3 is CASSTVAGVSGPQHF. CDR3 coding DNA: TGTGCCAGCAGCACCGTAGCGGGGGTGTCGGGGCCCCAGCATTTT.

The J gene is TRBJ1-5, the V gene TRBV7-2; D is possibly TRBD1 (6 bases). The CDR3 is 16 amino acids. V was shortened by 0 bases and J by 4 bases, with 13 bases between the two germline ends. Per germline, CDR1 SGHTA and CDR2 FQGNSA. CDR3 sequence reads: CASSLALGAGNQPQHF. CDR3 sequence (DNA): TGTGCCAGCAGCTTAGCGCTGGGGGCTGGAAATCAGCCCCAGCATTTT.

The chain employs TRBV7-3 and TRBJ2-2, with unresolved D. Germline V gene sequence: CDR1 SGHTA, CDR2 FQGTGA. V lost 0 bases, J lost 4 bases, and 3 bases lay in between. The CDR3 extends over 13 amino acids. This CDR3 reads CASSLTLTGELFF. The DNA of the CDR3 is TGTGCCAGCAGCTTAACGCTCACCGGGGAGCTGTTTTTT.

The chain employs TRBV5-6 and TRBJ1-5, with 9 bases matching TRBD1. Germline CDR1 is SGHDT and CDR2 is YYEEEE. Germline trimming cut 3 bases from V and 6 bases from J; bases unmatched to any gene: 7. The CDR3 extends over 15 amino acids. The CDR3 DNA reads as TGTGCCAGCAGCTCAGGACAGGGGTTGGGTCAGCCCCAGCATTTT. Its protein product is CASSSGQGLGQPQHF. Complete variable domain (other parts from reference TRBV5-6 and TRBJ1-5): DAGVTQSPTHLIKTRGQQVTLRCSPKSGHDTVSWYQQALGQGPQFIFQYYEEEERQRGNFPDRFSGHQFPNYSSELNVNALLLGDSALYLCASSSGQGLGQPQHFGDGTRLSIL.

The chain links TRBV6-6 to TRBJ2-7, with D possibly being TRBD2 (5 bases). Germline CDR1 and CDR2: MNHNY and SVGAGI (reference sequence). The V gene lost 6 bases and the J gene lost 2 bases, with 14 bases spanning the gap. The CDR3 is made up of 14 amino acids. Written as DNA, the CDR3 is TGTGCCAGCAGCACCACGGGATACACCTACGAGCAGTACTTC. Residues: CASSTTGYTYEQYF.

The rearrangement links TRBV20-1 to TRBJ1-5; 9 bases are shared with TRBD1. The germline V gene encodes CDR1 DFQATT and CDR2 SNEGSKA (reference sequence). V lost 2 bases, J lost 0 bases, and 14 bases stayed unmatched. There are 19 residues in the CDR3. The CDR3 protein is CSARLTPGQGGNSNQPQHF. In nucleotides, the CDR3 is TGCAGTGCTAGACTGACTCCGGGACAGGGAGGAAATAGCAATCAGCCCCAGCATTTT.

V usage is TRBV7-2 and J usage is TRBJ1-5; 7 bases are shared with TRBD1. Trimming removed 2 bases from V and 7 bases from J; junction bases left unmatched: 8. Germline CDR1 SGHTA, CDR2 FQGNSA. The CDR3 is 15 amino acids. CDR3 region: CASSLSTGDRQPQHF. The DNA for the CDR3 is TGTGCCAGCAGCTTATCAACAGGGGATCGGCAGCCCCAGCATTTT.